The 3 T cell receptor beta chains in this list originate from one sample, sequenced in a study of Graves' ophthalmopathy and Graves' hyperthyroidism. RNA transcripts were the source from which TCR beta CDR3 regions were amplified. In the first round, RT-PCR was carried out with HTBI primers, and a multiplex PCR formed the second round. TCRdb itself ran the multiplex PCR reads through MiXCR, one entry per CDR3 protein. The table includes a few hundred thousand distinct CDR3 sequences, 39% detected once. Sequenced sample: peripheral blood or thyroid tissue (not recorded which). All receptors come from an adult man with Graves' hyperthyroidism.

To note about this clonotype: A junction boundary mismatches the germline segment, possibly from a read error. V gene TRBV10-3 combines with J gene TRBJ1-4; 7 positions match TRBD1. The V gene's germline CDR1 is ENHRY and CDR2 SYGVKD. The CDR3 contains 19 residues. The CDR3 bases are TGTGCCAGCAGTCGTCTTCCCCCTGGGACAGAAGCAACTAATGAAAAACTGTTTTTT. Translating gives CASSRLPPGTEATNEKLFF.

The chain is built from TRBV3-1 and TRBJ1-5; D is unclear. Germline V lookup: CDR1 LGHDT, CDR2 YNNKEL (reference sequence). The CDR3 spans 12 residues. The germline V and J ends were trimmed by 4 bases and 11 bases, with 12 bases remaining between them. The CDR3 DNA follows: TGTGCCAGCAGCCGCGGTGACGGATCCCAGCATTTT. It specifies CASSRGDGSQHF.

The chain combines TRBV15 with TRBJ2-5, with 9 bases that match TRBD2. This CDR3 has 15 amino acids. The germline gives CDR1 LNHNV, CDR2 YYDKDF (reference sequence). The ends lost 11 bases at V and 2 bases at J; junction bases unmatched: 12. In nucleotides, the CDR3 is TGTGCCTGGAGTTGGATAGCGGGGGTTCAAGAGACCCAGTACTTC. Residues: CAWSWIAGVQETQYF.